Listed below are T cell receptor beta chains from one sample, sequenced in a study of radiation and T cells in renal cell carcinoma. Here immunoSEQ multiplex PCR was the method, and the copy in TCRdb shows in-frame clones only, minus some. This table has 120,000 to 150,000 clones, around nine tenths appearing once. The sample here was blood, taken from a patient whose treatment included radiotherapy and nephrectomy. These TCRs come from a woman aged 50 to 60 with renal cell carcinoma. CDR3s include the opening cysteine and the closing phenylalanine or tryptophan. D genes are given only for firm matches. Clone size is given for some rows only: seen once, a few or many times, or a class if the clone is expanded.

v_gene: TRBV6-1; j_gene: TRBJ2-7; abundance: NA; d_gene: NA; CDR3nt: TGTGCCAGCAGTCAAAACTCCTACGAGCAGTACTTC; CDR3aa: CASSQNSYEQYF
v_gene: TRBV19; j_gene: TRBJ1-2; abundance: NA; d_gene: NA; CDR3nt: TGTGCCAGTAGTCCAGGGACGGGGGCTTTGAGTCGGATAGATGGCTACACCTTC; CDR3aa: CASSPGTGALSRIDGYTF
v_gene: TRBV4-1; j_gene: TRBJ1-5; abundance: NA; d_gene: TRBD1; CDR3nt: TGCGCCAGCAGCCCGGGACAGGGCCGGAATCAGCCCCAGCATTTT; CDR3aa: CASSPGQGRNQPQHF
v_gene: TRBV4-3; j_gene: TRBJ1-1; abundance: few; d_gene: NA; CDR3nt: TGCGCCAGCAGCCAAGAGGTTACGGACCGGAACACTGAAGCTTTCTTT; CDR3aa: CASSQEVTDRNTEAFF
v_gene: TRBV19; j_gene: TRBJ2-1; abundance: NA; d_gene: NA; CDR3nt: TGTGCCAGTAGTATAGGGTCTATGAGCTCCTACAATGAGCAGTTCTTC; CDR3aa: CASSIGSMSSYNEQFF
v_gene: TRBV11-3; j_gene: TRBJ1-3; abundance: NA; d_gene: NA; CDR3nt: TGTGCCAGCAGCCTAGGGAGCACTGGAAACACCATATATTTT; CDR3aa: CASSLGSTGNTIYF
v_gene: TRBV2; j_gene: TRBJ1-3; abundance: few; d_gene: NA; CDR3nt: TGTGCCAGCAGTGAACTGAGGGGATCTGGAAACACCATATATTTT; CDR3aa: CASSELRGSGNTIYF
v_gene: TRBV29-1; j_gene: TRBJ2-7; abundance: NA; d_gene: NA; CDR3nt: TGCAGCGTTGTAGTCAGAAGCTCCTACGAGCAGTACTTC; CDR3aa: CSVVVRSSYEQYF
v_gene: TRBV5-3; j_gene: TRBJ1-5; abundance: few; d_gene: NA; CDR3nt: TGTGCCAGAAGCCCATGGTCCGGGGGTGATCAGCCCCAGCATTTT; CDR3aa: CARSPWSGGDQPQHF
v_gene: TRBV7-9; j_gene: TRBJ1-2; abundance: NA; d_gene: TRBD1; CDR3nt: TGTGCCAGCAGCTTAGTGTCGGGACAGGGATTCCGTGGCTACACCTTC; CDR3aa: CASSLVSGQGFRGYTF
v_gene: TRBV5-1; j_gene: TRBJ2-5; abundance: NA; d_gene: NA; CDR3nt: TGCGCCAGCAGCCAGACAGAGTGGGAGACCCAGTACTTC; CDR3aa: CASSQTEWETQYF